These 20 T cell receptor beta chains came from one sample sequenced in a study of beta chain features in type 1 diabetes listed by TCRdb under 2018. Library prep was done by the immunoSEQ multiplex PCR assay. The entire isolated RNA was reverse transcribed using the High Capacity cDNA Reverse Transcription Kit, and thus expressed TCRB transcripts were sequenced. TCRdb mirrors the immuneACCESS table, restricted to in-frame sequences. Some clones are absent from its copies; in checked studies, under half trace to an unresolved V gene, and the reason for the others is unknown. The sample table contains about 900,000 clones; only one count was recorded for roughly 15% of them. The leading ten clones occupy about 0.02% of the sample. Sequences were obtained from naive CD4+ T cells from blood. Reading the label with the study, this specimen's cell subset or site is: true naive CD4+ T cells. These receptors were collected from a woman aged 18-30 years in good health.

This clone was seen only a few times. V and J are TRBV6-5 and TRBJ2-3; 12 nucleotides align to TRBD2. Germline CDR1 reads MNHEY; CDR2 reads SVGAGI. The ends lost 2 bases at V and 10 bases at J; junction bases unmatched: 4. The CDR3 consists of 14 residues. The chain's CDR3 is CASSYLRTSGAQYF. The CDR3 DNA reads as TGTGCCAGCAGTTACCTAAGGACTAGCGGGGCGCAGTATTTT.

V usage is TRBV2 and J usage is TRBJ2-3; maybe TRBD2 (6 bases). Trimming removed 6 bases at V and 8 bases at J, with 21 bases between. The CDR3 length is 15 residues. Germline-derived CDR1 and CDR2 are SNHLY and FYNNEI. The CDR3 protein is CASSFRPGTGGTQYF. DNA for the CDR3: TGTGCCAGCAGCTTTCGTCCCGGAACCGGGGGTACGCAGTATTTT.

This clone was seen more than once but under ten times. This chain links TRBV7-8 with TRBJ2-1; D is ambiguous. Per germline, CDR1 SGHVS and CDR2 FQNEAQ. The CDR3 covers 16 residues. Trimming cost V 1 base and J 6 bases, with 16 bases left between them. CDR3 DNA: TGTGCCAGCAGCTTAGTTAATTTGGTTGGACGCAATGAGCAGTTCTTC. The encoded protein is CASSLVNLVGRNEQFF.

On this clone itself: This sample includes further DNA sequences coding for the same CDR3. V usage is TRBV5-1 and J usage is TRBJ2-3, with TRBD2 matching over 7 bases. The CDR3 has 14 amino acids. Germline assignment: CDR1 SGHRS and CDR2 YFSETQ. The V gene end was trimmed by 0 bases and the J gene end by 6 bases; junction bases not matched to a gene: 4. The CDR3 region is CASSLGRETDTQYF. Written as DNA, the CDR3 is TGCGCCAGCAGCTTGGGGCGGGAGACCGATACGCAGTATTTT. The full variable domain, its missing parts supplied by reference TRBV5-1 and TRBJ2-3, is KAGVTQTPRYLIKTRGQQVTLSCSPISGHRSVSWYQQTPGQGLQFLFEYFSETQRNKGNFPGRFSGRQFSNSRSEMNVSTLELGDSALYLCASSLGRETDTQYFGPGTRLTVL.

This clone has only a few counts. The V call is TRBV7-9, the J call TRBJ2-1; TRBD1 or TRBD2 may be the D gene (5 bases each). V shed 2 bases and J shed 2 bases, with 10 bases lying between them. Germline lookup yields CDR1 SEHNR and CDR2 FQNEAQ (reference sequence). The CDR3 is 15 amino acids. The CDR3 spells CASSLFGATYNEQFF. The CDR3 DNA follows: TGTGCCAGCAGCTTATTCGGGGCGACCTACAATGAGCAGTTCTTC.

This clone was counted a few times. Other DNA sequences of this sample code for an identical CDR3. The rearrangement joins TRBV7-2 to TRBJ2-1; D not certain. CDR1 and CDR2 (germline): SGHTA, FQGNSA. The length of the CDR3 is 15 residues. Trimming left V 2 bases short and J 2 bases short, with 10 bases between. For the CDR3, the DNA is TGTGCCAGCAGCTTATTCGGGCGGACCTACAATGAGCAGTTCTTC. This encodes CASSLFGRTYNEQFF.

The chain is built from TRBV28 and TRBJ1-2, with TRBD1 matching over 7 bases. This CDR3 is 13 amino acids long. Germline loops: CDR1 MDHEN, CDR2 SYDVKM. With V trimmed by 7 bases and J by 1 base, 3 bases remained unmatched. The CDR3 reads CASNRGVNYGYTF. CDR3 in DNA: TGTGCCAGCAACAGGGGCGTTAACTATGGCTACACCTTC.

This sequence joins TRBV15 and TRBJ2-7; 10 bases fit TRBD2. Germline V gene data show CDR1 as LNHNV and CDR2 as YYDKDF (reference sequence). This CDR3 is built from 15 residues. The V and J ends lost 0 bases and 4 bases, in that order; junction bases with no gene match: 3. Here the CDR3 reads CATSREAGGQYEQYF. The CDR3 nucleotides read TGTGCCACCAGCAGAGAAGCGGGAGGGCAATACGAGCAGTACTTC.

There are a few counts of this clone. At the DNA level, this CDR3 is encoded by other sequences in the same sample as well. This chain connects TRBV5-4 to TRBJ2-1; D gene uncertain. Germline V CDR1 and CDR2: SGHNT, YYREEE (reference sequence). V was shortened by 1 base and J by 0 bases, with 2 bases between the two germline ends. CDR3 length: 13 residues. The CDR3 spells CASSLSSYNEQFF. In DNA form, the CDR3 reads TGTGCCAGCAGCTTGAGCTCCTACAATGAGCAGTTCTTC.

This clone has a handful of counts. The chain links TRBV29-1 to TRBJ2-1, with D possibly matching TRBD1 (5 bases). CDR3 length: 12 residues. With 2 bases removed from V and 4 bases from J, the gap between germline ends came to 6 bases. In germline, CDR1 is SQVTM, CDR2 ANQGSEA. The CDR3, as DNA: TGCAGCGTTGAAAAGGGGTACAATGAGCAGTTCTTC. Translation gives CSVEKGYNEQFF.

The chain has TRBV2 and TRBJ2-5; 16 bases align to TRBD2. Germline CDR1 is SNHLY and CDR2 is FYNNEI. The CDR3 is 18 amino acids. The V and J ends lost 3 bases and 5 bases, in that order; junction bases with no gene match: 9. This CDR3 is CASSDLGTSGRAAETQYF. CDR3 coding DNA: TGTGCCAGCAGTGATCTCGGGACTAGCGGGAGGGCCGCCGAGACCCAGTACTTC.

V usage is TRBV6-5 and J usage is TRBJ2-3, with 8 bases identical to TRBD2. CDR1 is MNHEY and CDR2 is SVGAGI in the germline V gene. J lost 14 bases, V lost 6 bases, and 7 bases had no gene match. The CDR3 is made up of 11 amino acids. This chain's CDR3 is CASSLGLALYF. The DNA for the CDR3 is TGTGCCAGCAGCCTCGGACTAGCTCTGTATTTT.

This clone has a handful of counts. The CDR3 nucleotides are TGCGCCAGCAGCACGACCGGAATGAACACTGAAGCTTTCTTT. Translation: CASSTTGMNTEAFF. The rearrangement uses TRBV5-1 and TRBJ1-1; D gene uncertain. Germline V lookup: CDR1 SGHRS, CDR2 YFSETQ. Trimming removed 4 bases from V and 0 bases from J, with 10 bases in between. This CDR3 is 14 amino acids long.

The J gene is TRBJ2-2, the V gene TRBV5-1; D gene uncertain. The germline V gene has CDR1 SGHRS and CDR2 YFSETQ. Trimming pared 0 bases from V and 4 bases from J, leaving 7 bases between. The CDR3 has 14 amino acids. DNA for the CDR3: TGCGCCAGCAGCTTGGCCGGCAGCACCGGGGAGCTGTTTTTT. Translation: CASSLAGSTGELFF.

A few counts support this clone. This rearrangement joins TRBV19 to TRBJ1-1, with 7 positions matching TRBD1. The CDR3 loop spans 14 amino acids. Germline-derived CDR1 and CDR2 are LNHDA and SQIVND (reference sequence). V trimming: 5 bases; J trimming: 1 base; junction bases outside the gene matches: 4. The DNA of the CDR3 is TGTGCCAGTAGTGTCCCAGGGGGGAACACTGAAGCTTTCTTT. Translation gives CASSVPGGNTEAFF. The full variable domain, in which reference TRBV19 and TRBJ1-1 provide the parts outside the CDR3, is DGGITQSPKYLFRKEGQNVTLSCEQNLNHDAMYWYRQDPGQGLRLIYYSQIVNDFQKGDIAEGYSVSREKKESFPLTVTSAQKNPTAFYLCASSVPGGNTEAFFGQGTRLTVV.

This clone was counted between two and nine times. The genes are TRBV7-6 and TRBJ2-1, with TRBD1 matching over 8 bases. V was clipped by 1 base and J by 2 bases; unmatched bases: 10. The length of the CDR3 is 18 residues. CDR1 is SGHVS, CDR2 FNYEAQ, per germline. CDR3 amino acids: CASSLGRTGQVAYNEQFF. For the CDR3, the DNA is TGTGCCAGCAGCTTAGGGCGGACAGGGCAAGTTGCCTACAATGAGCAGTTCTTC.

The rearrangement joins TRBV10-3 to TRBJ2-4; D ambiguous. This CDR3 spans 18 amino acids. Looked up from germline, CDR1 is ENHRY and CDR2 is SYGVKD. Trimming removed 8 bases at V and 0 bases at J, with 23 bases between. The CDR3 is CAIECEPSPTKAKNIQYF. Written as DNA, the CDR3 is TGTGCCATCGAATGTGAGCCCTCCCCTACTAAAGCCAAAAACATTCAGTACTTC.

This chain uses TRBV19 with TRBJ2-1, with TRBD2 as a possible D gene (5 bases). The CDR3 totals 13 residues. CDR1 is LNHDA and CDR2 is SQIVND in the germline V gene (reference sequence). V lost 3 bases and J 4 bases, leaving 7 bases between the germline ends. The CDR3 DNA reads as TGTGCCAGTAGTATCGGGGAATACAATGAGCAGTTCTTC. Translation gives CASSIGEYNEQFF.

This clone was seen more than once but under ten times. The CDR3 sequence: CSVGLREVKYEQYF. The CDR3 bases are TGCAGCGTTGGGTTGCGGGAGGTAAAATACGAGCAGTACTTC. V gene TRBV29-1 combines with J gene TRBJ2-7, with TRBD2 matching over 8 bases. CDR1 and CDR2 (germline): SQVTM, ANQGSEA. The CDR3 spans 14 residues. V shed 4 bases and J 4 bases; nucleotides not matched to a gene: 9.

The J gene is TRBJ2-1, the V gene TRBV10-3, with TRBD1 matching over 10 bases. The CDR3 contains 14 residues. Germline values: CDR1 ENHRY, CDR2 SYGVKD. V lost 8 bases to trimming and J lost 2 bases; unmatched junction nucleotides: 3. The CDR3 protein is CAIGGTGAYNEQFF. As DNA, the CDR3 is TGTGCCATCGGGGGGACAGGGGCCTACAATGAGCAGTTCTTC.